This T cell receptor (beta chain) was sequenced in a study of T cells expressing NK-cell markers. Study-wide points: These same clonotypes (in several donors) also led the CD3+CD56-NKG2C+ fraction.

On this clonotype itself: Its target is not known.

The CDR3 totals 13 residues. The germline gives CDR1 KGHDR, CDR2 SFDVKD. TCRdb reanalyzed the 5' RACE reads, giving one entry per CDR3 protein sequence and no DNA. Recorded for this sample: 550,000 or so distinct CDR3 sequences. The chain couples TRBV24-1 to TRBJ2-7; checking the TCRdb D call of TRBD2 is not possible without DNA. Sequencing input: blood T cells: a sorted CD56 or NKG2C T cell subset, CD4+ or CD8+ T cells, or bulk PBMC T cells (not recorded which). The receptor's source is a man between 18 and 35 years old in good health. CDR3 in amino acids: CATSGSGLMEQYF.